This is a list of T cell receptor beta chains from one sample in a study of T cell repertoires in cytomegalovirus infection. What these receptors recognize is not known. TCRdb processed the reads anew with MiXCR; each CDR3 protein has one entry. The sample yields about 900,000 distinct CDR3 sequences, around 30% seen once. The material sequenced was cultured CD8+ T cells from PBMCs, taken from culture after CMV antigen stimulation. These receptors were collected from a human donor in good health (CMV status not recorded). Some clones in this sample may be carry-over from other donors' samples. CDR3s include the opening cysteine and the closing phenylalanine or tryptophan. A D gene is named only where the DNA matches it firmly. Clone size is shown for a subset of rows, as once, few, many or a class of expanded clone.

clone size	D gene	V gene	J gene	CDR3 DNA	CDR3 protein
NA	TRBD2	TRBV6-5	TRBJ2-7	TGTGCCAGCAGGACGGGGGGGTGGGAGCAGTACTTC	CASRTGGWEQYF
NA	NA	TRBV5-4	TRBJ1-1	TGTGCCAGCAGCCCCGCGGGGACCACTGAAGCTTTCTTT	CASSPAGTTEAFF
few	TRBD2	TRBV7-9	TRBJ2-7	TGTGCCAGCAGCTTCACTGGGGCGGGGGGGGTCTACGAGCAGTACTTC	CASSFTGAGGVYEQYF
NA	NA	TRBV4-2	TRBJ1-1	TGTGCCAGCAGCCTCCCCGCAAGGGTAGCTTTCTTT	CASSLPARVAFF
NA	NA	TRBV20-1	TRBJ2-7	TGCAGTGCTACCGGAACTACCTACGAGCAGTACTTC	CSATGTTYEQYF
few	TRBD2	TRBV5-8	TRBJ2-1	TGTGCCAGCAGCTTGGGTAGCGGGGGGGCCGATGAGCAGTTCTTC	CASSLGSGGADEQFF
few	TRBD2	TRBV10-3	TRBJ2-3	TGTGCCACCCATAGCGGGGACACAGATACGCAGTATTTT	CATHSGDTDTQYF
many	TRBD1	TRBV7-9	TRBJ2-7	TGTGCCAGCAGCTTTTCACCTGGGACAGGGACTGCGTACGAGCAGTACTTC	CASSFSPGTGTAYEQYF
NA	NA	TRBV6-5	TRBJ2-7	TGTGCCAGCAGCCGAGAACTAGGGAGCTACGAGCAGTACTTC	CASSRELGSYEQYF
few	NA	TRBV7-9	TRBJ2-1	TGTGCCAGCAGCTTAAAGTTTGGGTTGAATGAGCAGTTCTTC	CASSLKFGLNEQFF
NA	NA	TRBV14	TRBJ2-3	TGTGCCAGCAGCCAAGGGGGAGTCGCGGGGTACACAGATACGCAGTATTTT	CASSQGGVAGYTDTQYF
once	NA	TRBV3-1	TRBJ2-2	TGTGCCAGCAGCCAAGCGACAGGATCGAACACCGGGGAGCTGTTTTTT	CASSQATGSNTGELFF
NA	NA	TRBV11-3	TRBJ1-1	TGTGCCAGCAGCTCCGGGCGGGGCTCCACTGAAGCTTTCTTT	CASSSGRGSTEAFF
few	NA	TRBV28	TRBJ1-5	TGTGCCAGCACCCCAAGGACAGATCTGGGTAGGGATCAGCCCCAGCATTTT	CASTPRTDLGRDQPQHF
NA	NA	TRBV2	TRBJ1-1	TGTGCCAGCAAGGGGGGACGGAAGAACACTGAAGCTTTCTTT	CASKGGRKNTEAFF
NA	NA	TRBV9	TRBJ2-3	TGTGCCAGCAGCGTAGCTGACGCGGGGATGTGGGATACGCAGTATTTT	CASSVADAGMWDTQYF
few	NA	TRBV27	TRBJ1-5	TGTGCCAGCAGTTTAATCGGCGGGAATTTGGGCAATCAGCCCCAGCATTTT	CASSLIGGNLGNQPQHF
NA	NA	TRBV19	TRBJ2-7	TGTGCCAGTAGTATCACAGGGTCCTCCAACGAGCAGTACTTC	CASSITGSSNEQYF
NA	TRBD2	TRBV6-2/TRBV6-3	TRBJ2-1	TGTGCCAGCAGTTACTCGAGGGTTAGCGGGGGCCCCTACAATGAGCAGTTCTTC	CASSYSRVSGGPYNEQFF
few	NA	TRBV12-5	TRBJ1-1	TGTGCTAGTGGTCCTGGAAAGCAGGAAATAGATAACACTGAAGCTTTCTTT	CASGPGKQEIDNTEAFF
NA	NA	TRBV5-5	TRBJ1-6	TGTGCCAGCAGCCCGGGACCTTCCTCGCCACGTTATAATTCACCCCACCACTTT	CASSPGPSSPRYNSPHHF
few	NA	TRBV7-9	TRBJ1-1	TGTGCCAGCAGTTCTTTGGGGGAGAAGAACACTGAAGCTTTCTTT	CASSSLGEKNTEAFF
few	NA	TRBV12-3/TRBV12-4	TRBJ1-2	TGTGCCAGCAGTTTGGGCAGGGACGTCCACGGCTACACCTTC	CASSLGRDVHGYTF
NA	TRBD1	TRBV27	TRBJ2-1	TGTGCCAGCAGTCCCGACAGGGGCCCTACAACTGAGCAGTTCTTC	CASSPDRGPTTEQFF
NA	TRBD1	TRBV6-1	TRBJ2-1	TGTGCCAGCAGCCGGACAGGTAAATACAATGAGCAGTTCTTC	CASSRTGKYNEQFF
NA	NA	TRBV15	TRBJ1-5	TGTGCCACCAGCAGGGGTAATCAGTTTAATCAGCCCCAGCATTTT	CATSRGNQFNQPQHF
once	NA	TRBV6-5	TRBJ2-7	TGTGCCAGCAGTCGCGAACCTTCCTACGAGCAGTACTTC	CASSREPSYEQYF
NA	NA	TRBV2	TRBJ2-1	TGTGCCAGCAGTGAAGCGACGGTGTTGAGCTCCTACAATGAGCAGTTCTTC	CASSEATVLSSYNEQFF
NA	TRBD2	TRBV6-5	TRBJ2-1	TGTGCCACCCGGACTAGCGGGGGCGATGAGCAGTTCTTC	CATRTSGGDEQFF
NA	NA	TRBV5-4	TRBJ2-7	TGTGCCAGCAGCTTGGAGGGGTTTGAGGACGAGCAGTACTTC	CASSLEGFEDEQYF
few	TRBD2	TRBV6-2/TRBV6-3	TRBJ2-1	TGTGCCAGCAGTTACTTTAGCGGGCCTTACAATGAGCAGTTCTTC	CASSYFSGPYNEQFF
NA	TRBD1	TRBV27	TRBJ1-2	TGTGCCAGCAGTTTTCTGGGGACAGGTGGTAACTATGGCTACACCTTC	CASSFLGTGGNYGYTF
few	TRBD1	TRBV19	TRBJ2-6	TGTGCCAGTAGTTTCACCGGGACAGGGCCCGGGGCCAACGTCCTGACTTTC	CASSFTGTGPGANVLTF